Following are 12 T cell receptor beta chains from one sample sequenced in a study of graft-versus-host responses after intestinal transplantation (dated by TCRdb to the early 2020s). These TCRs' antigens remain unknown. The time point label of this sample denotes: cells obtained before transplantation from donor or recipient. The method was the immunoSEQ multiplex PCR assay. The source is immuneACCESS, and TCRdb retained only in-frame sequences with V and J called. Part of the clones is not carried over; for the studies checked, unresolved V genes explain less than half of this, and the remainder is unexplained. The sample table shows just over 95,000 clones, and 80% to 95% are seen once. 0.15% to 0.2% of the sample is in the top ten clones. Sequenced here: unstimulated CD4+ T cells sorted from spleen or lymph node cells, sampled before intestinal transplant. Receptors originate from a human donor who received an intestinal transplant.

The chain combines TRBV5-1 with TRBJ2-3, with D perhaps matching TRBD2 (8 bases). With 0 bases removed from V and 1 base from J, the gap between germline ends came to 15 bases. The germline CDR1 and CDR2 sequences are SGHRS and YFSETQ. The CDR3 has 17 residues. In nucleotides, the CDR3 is TGCGCCAGCAGCTTGGCCCCGGGGGGGACAGGCACAGATACGCAGTATTTT. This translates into CASSLAPGGTGTDTQYF.

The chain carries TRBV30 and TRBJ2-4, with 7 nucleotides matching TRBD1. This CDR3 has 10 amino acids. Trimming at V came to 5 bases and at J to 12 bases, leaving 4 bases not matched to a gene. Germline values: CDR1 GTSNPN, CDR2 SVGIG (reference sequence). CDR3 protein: CAWGQAAQYF. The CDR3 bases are TGTGCCTGGGGACAGGCCGCTCAGTACTTC.

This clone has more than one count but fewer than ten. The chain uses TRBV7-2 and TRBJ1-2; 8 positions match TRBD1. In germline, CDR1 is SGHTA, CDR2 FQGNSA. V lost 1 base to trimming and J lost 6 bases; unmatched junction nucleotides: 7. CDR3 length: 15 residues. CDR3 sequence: CASSLGQGAIDGYTF. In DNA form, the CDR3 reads TGTGCCAGCAGCTTAGGTCAGGGGGCGATCGATGGCTACACCTTC.

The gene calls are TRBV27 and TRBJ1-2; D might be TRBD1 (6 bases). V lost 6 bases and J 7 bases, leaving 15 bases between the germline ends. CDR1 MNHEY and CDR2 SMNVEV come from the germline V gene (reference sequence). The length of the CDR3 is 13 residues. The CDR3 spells CASSAPGARGYTF. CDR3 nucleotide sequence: TGTGCCAGCAGCGCCCCAGGGGCTCGTGGCTACACCTTC.

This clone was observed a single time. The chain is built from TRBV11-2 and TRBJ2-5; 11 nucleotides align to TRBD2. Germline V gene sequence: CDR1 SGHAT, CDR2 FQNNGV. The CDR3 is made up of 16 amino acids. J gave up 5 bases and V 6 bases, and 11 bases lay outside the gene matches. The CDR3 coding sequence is TGTGCCAGCAGACAAGCTAGCGGGGGGCCGGGGGAGACCCAGTACTTC. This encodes CASRQASGGPGETQYF. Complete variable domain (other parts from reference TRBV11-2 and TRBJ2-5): EAGVAQSPRYKIIEKRQSVAFWCNPISGHATLYWYQQILGQGPKLLIQFQNNGVVDDSQLPKDRFSAERLKGVDSTLKIQPAKLEDSAVYLCASRQASGGPGETQYFGPGTRLLVL.

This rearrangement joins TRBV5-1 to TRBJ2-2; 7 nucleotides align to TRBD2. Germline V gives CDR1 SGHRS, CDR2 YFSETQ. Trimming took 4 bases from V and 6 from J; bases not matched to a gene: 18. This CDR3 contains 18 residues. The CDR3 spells CASSVGGPRLAGAGELFF. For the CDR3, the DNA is TGCGCCAGCAGCGTGGGGGGTCCGCGACTAGCAGGCGCCGGGGAGCTGTTTTTT.

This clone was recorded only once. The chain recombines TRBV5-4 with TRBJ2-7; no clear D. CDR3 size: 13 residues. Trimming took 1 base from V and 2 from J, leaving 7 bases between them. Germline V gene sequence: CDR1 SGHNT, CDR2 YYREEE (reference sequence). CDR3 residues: CASSLWLAYEQYF. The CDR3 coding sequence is TGTGCCAGCAGCTTGTGGCTTGCCTACGAGCAGTACTTC.

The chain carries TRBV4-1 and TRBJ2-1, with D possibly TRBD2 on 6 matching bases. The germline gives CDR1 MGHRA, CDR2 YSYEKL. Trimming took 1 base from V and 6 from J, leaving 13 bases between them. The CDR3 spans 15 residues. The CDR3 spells CASSQGGTLRNEQFF. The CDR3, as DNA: TGCGCCAGCAGCCAAGGCGGGACGCTTCGCAATGAGCAGTTCTTC.

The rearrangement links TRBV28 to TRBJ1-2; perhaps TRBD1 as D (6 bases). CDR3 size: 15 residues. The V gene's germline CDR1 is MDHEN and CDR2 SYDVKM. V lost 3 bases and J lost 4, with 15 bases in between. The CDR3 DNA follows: TGTGCCAGCAGTTTCCCGGCAGGGGCAGTCTATGGCTACACCTTC. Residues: CASSFPAGAVYGYTF.

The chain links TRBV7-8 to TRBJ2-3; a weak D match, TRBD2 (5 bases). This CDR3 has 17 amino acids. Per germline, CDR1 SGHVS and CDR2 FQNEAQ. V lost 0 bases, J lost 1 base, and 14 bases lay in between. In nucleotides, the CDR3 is TGTGCCAGCAGCTTAGCGTGGGTAGCGTTTGGCACAGATACGCAGTATTTT. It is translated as CASSLAWVAFGTDTQYF.

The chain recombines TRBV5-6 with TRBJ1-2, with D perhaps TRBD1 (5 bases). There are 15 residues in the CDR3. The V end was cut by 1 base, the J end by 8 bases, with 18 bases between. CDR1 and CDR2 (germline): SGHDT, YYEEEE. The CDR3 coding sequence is TGTGCCAGCAGCTTGTTCGGAGGGACCCTGGGGGGCTACACCTTC. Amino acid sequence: CASSLFGGTLGGYTF.

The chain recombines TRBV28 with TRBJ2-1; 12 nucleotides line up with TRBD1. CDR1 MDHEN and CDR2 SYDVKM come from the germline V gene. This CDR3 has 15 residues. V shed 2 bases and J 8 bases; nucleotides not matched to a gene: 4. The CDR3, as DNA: TGTGCCAGCAGTTTAGCCGGGACAGGGGGCGATGAGCAGTTCTTC. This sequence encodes CASSLAGTGGDEQFF. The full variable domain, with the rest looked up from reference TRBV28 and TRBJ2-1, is DVKVTQSSRYLVKRTGEKVFLECVQDMDHENMFWYRQDPGLGLRLIYFSYDVKMKEKGDIPEGYSVSREKKERFSLILESASTNQTSMYLCASSLAGTGGDEQFFGPGTRLTVL.